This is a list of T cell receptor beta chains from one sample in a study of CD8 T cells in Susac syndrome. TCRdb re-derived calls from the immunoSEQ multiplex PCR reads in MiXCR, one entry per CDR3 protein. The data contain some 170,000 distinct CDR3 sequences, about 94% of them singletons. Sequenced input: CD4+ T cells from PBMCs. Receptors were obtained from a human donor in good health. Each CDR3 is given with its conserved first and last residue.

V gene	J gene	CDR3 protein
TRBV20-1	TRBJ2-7	CSAGDTSGGSHEQYF
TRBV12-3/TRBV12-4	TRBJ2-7	CASRPTSGGDEQYF
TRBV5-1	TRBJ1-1	CASSLAGGWTEAFF
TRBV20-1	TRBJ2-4	CSAGDRVSKNIQYF
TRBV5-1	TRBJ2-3	CASSFTRGVTDTQYF
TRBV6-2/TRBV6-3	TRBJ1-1	CASRSPGQNTEAFF
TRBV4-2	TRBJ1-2	CASSHLDRGEGYGYTF
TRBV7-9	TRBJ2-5	CASIRERSKGGQETQYF
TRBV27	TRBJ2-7	CASRPQGYASYEQYF
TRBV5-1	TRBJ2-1	CASSLPRDEQFF
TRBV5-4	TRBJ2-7	CASRTFGTNPYEQYF
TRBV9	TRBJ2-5	CASSVGLSGETQYF
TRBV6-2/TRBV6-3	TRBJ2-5	CASSDLRGVLAQYF
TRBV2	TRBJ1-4	CASSEQGGGEKLFF
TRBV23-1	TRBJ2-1	CASSLLVEEQFF
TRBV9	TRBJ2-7	CASSVAARDVEQYF